A selection of T cell receptor beta chains follows, all from one sample in a study of early T cells in non-severe SARS-CoV-2 infection. Using its own MiXCR run on the 5' RACE reads, TCRdb lists one record per CDR3 protein. Of more than 20,000 distinct CDR3 sequences in the sample, 3.5% to 5% were seen once. Sample: whole blood. The receptors originated from an adult who was a healthcare worker with PCR-confirmed SARS-CoV-2 infection or an uninfected control (not recorded which). Each CDR3 is given with its conserved first and last residue. The order of the fields is J gene, clone size, D gene, V gene, CDR3 length, CDR3 protein, CDR3 DNA. D genes are given only for firm matches. Clone sizes are given selectively: once, few, many, or a class where the clone is expanded.

j_call: TRBJ2-3
clone_size: NA
d_call: TRBD2
v_call: TRBV11-2
cdr3_length: 15
cdr3_aa: CASSFPSGGSDTQYF
cdr3_nt: TGTGCCAGCAGCTTCCCTAGCGGGGGGTCAGATACGCAGTATTTT

j_call: TRBJ1-6
clone_size: many
d_call: NA
v_call: TRBV28
cdr3_length: 15
cdr3_aa: CASRFMRRGASPLHF
cdr3_nt: TGTGCCAGCAGGTTTATGCGCCGCGGGGCTTCACCCCTCCACTTT

j_call: TRBJ2-7
clone_size: many
d_call: TRBD1
v_call: TRBV5-1
cdr3_length: 14
cdr3_aa: CASSSRQGFYEQYF
cdr3_nt: TGCGCCAGCAGCAGTAGACAGGGATTCTACGAGCAGTACTTC

j_call: TRBJ2-1
clone_size: many
d_call: NA
v_call: TRBV6-2/TRBV6-3
cdr3_length: 15
cdr3_aa: CASSYSLGSYNEQFF
cdr3_nt: TGTGCCAGCAGTTACTCGCTCGGCTCCTACAATGAGCAGTTCTTC

j_call: TRBJ1-6
clone_size: many
d_call: NA
v_call: TRBV5-1
cdr3_length: 16
cdr3_aa: CASSFSGVIGNSPLHF
cdr3_nt: TGCGCCAGCAGCTTTTCTGGGGTAATTGGGAATTCACCCCTCCACTTT

j_call: TRBJ1-5
clone_size: many
d_call: TRBD1
v_call: TRBV5-1
cdr3_length: 14
cdr3_aa: CASSPGQGNQPQHF
cdr3_nt: TGCGCCAGCAGCCCGGGACAGGGAAATCAGCCCCAGCATTTT

j_call: TRBJ2-3
clone_size: many
d_call: NA
v_call: TRBV6-5
cdr3_length: 16
cdr3_aa: CASSYSPAGPTDTQYF
cdr3_nt: TGTGCCAGCAGTTACTCGCCAGCCGGGCCCACAGATACGCAGTATTTT

j_call: TRBJ1-1
clone_size: many
d_call: NA
v_call: TRBV6-2/TRBV6-3
cdr3_length: 12
cdr3_aa: CASSHQDTEAFF
cdr3_nt: TGTGCCAGCAGTCACCAAGACACTGAAGCTTTCTTT

j_call: TRBJ1-4
clone_size: many
d_call: NA
v_call: TRBV12-3/TRBV12-4
cdr3_length: 15
cdr3_aa: CASSNLGPTGEKLFF
cdr3_nt: TGTGCCAGCAGTAACCTTGGACCCACGGGAGAAAAACTGTTTTTT

j_call: TRBJ2-1
clone_size: many
d_call: NA
v_call: TRBV7-8
cdr3_length: 13
cdr3_aa: CASSQGLANEQFF
cdr3_nt: TGTGCCAGCAGCCAGGGACTGGCCAATGAGCAGTTCTTC

j_call: TRBJ2-3
clone_size: many
d_call: NA
v_call: TRBV7-2
cdr3_length: 14
cdr3_aa: CASSLVGGADTQYF
cdr3_nt: TGTGCCAGCAGCTTAGTGGGGGGGGCCGATACGCAGTATTTT

j_call: TRBJ2-1
clone_size: many
d_call: TRBD2
v_call: TRBV12-3/TRBV12-4
cdr3_length: 15
cdr3_aa: CASSSGGLAGKEQFF
cdr3_nt: TGTGCCAGCAGTTCAGGGGGACTAGCGGGAAAGGAGCAGTTCTTC

j_call: TRBJ2-5
clone_size: many
d_call: NA
v_call: TRBV18
cdr3_length: 17
cdr3_aa: CASSLQTTGQRQETQYF
cdr3_nt: TGTGCCAGCTCACTCCAGACAACAGGACAGCGTCAAGAGACCCAGTACTTC

j_call: TRBJ1-1
clone_size: many
d_call: NA
v_call: TRBV12-3/TRBV12-4
cdr3_length: 12
cdr3_aa: CASSLRRTEAFF
cdr3_nt: TGTGCCAGCAGCCTCCGGCGCACTGAAGCTTTCTTT

j_call: TRBJ1-6
clone_size: many
d_call: NA
v_call: TRBV21-1
cdr3_length: 14
cdr3_aa: CASRGSSYNSPLHF
cdr3_nt: TGTGCCAGCCGCGGCAGCTCCTATAATTCACCCCTCCACTTT

j_call: TRBJ1-1
clone_size: once
d_call: TRBD1
v_call: TRBV7-2
cdr3_length: 14
cdr3_aa: CASSMTGYDTEAFF
cdr3_nt: TGTGCCAGCAGCATGACAGGGTACGACACTGAAGCTTTCTTT

j_call: TRBJ2-5
clone_size: many
d_call: NA
v_call: TRBV20-1
cdr3_length: 14
cdr3_aa: CSARGPGGAETQYF
cdr3_nt: TGCAGTGCTAGAGGACCGGGGGGCGCGGAGACCCAGTACTTC

j_call: TRBJ2-3
clone_size: many
d_call: NA
v_call: TRBV2
cdr3_length: 13
cdr3_aa: CASSEAGTDTQYF
cdr3_nt: TGTGCCAGCAGTGAAGCTGGCACAGATACGCAGTATTTT

j_call: TRBJ2-1
clone_size: few
d_call: NA
v_call: TRBV9
cdr3_length: 12
cdr3_aa: CASSLHPPEQFF
cdr3_nt: TGTGCCAGCAGCCTTCATCCTCCTGAGCAGTTCTTC

j_call: TRBJ1-2
clone_size: many
d_call: TRBD1
v_call: TRBV5-5
cdr3_length: 15
cdr3_aa: CASSGTGEGGYGYTF
cdr3_nt: TGTGCCAGCAGCGGTACAGGGGAGGGTGGCTATGGCTACACCTTC

j_call: TRBJ2-7
clone_size: many
d_call: TRBD1
v_call: TRBV6-2/TRBV6-3
cdr3_length: 15
cdr3_aa: CASNRDRDSSYEQYF
cdr3_nt: TGTGCCAGCAATAGAGACCGGGACAGCTCCTACGAGCAGTACTTC

j_call: TRBJ2-5
clone_size: few
d_call: NA
v_call: TRBV20-1
cdr3_length: 11
cdr3_aa: CSASEGETQYF
cdr3_nt: TGCAGTGCGTCCGAGGGCGAGACCCAGTACTTC

j_call: TRBJ1-5
clone_size: many
d_call: NA
v_call: TRBV12-3/TRBV12-4
cdr3_length: 15
cdr3_aa: CASSLSGIPNQPQHF
cdr3_nt: TGTGCCAGCAGTTTATCGGGGATTCCGAATCAGCCCCAGCATTTT

j_call: TRBJ2-1
clone_size: many
d_call: TRBD2
v_call: TRBV5-6
cdr3_length: 16
cdr3_aa: CASSTLTSGGSDEQFF
cdr3_nt: TGTGCCAGCAGCACCCTGACTAGCGGGGGATCGGATGAGCAGTTCTTC

j_call: TRBJ1-1
clone_size: many
d_call: NA
v_call: TRBV2
cdr3_length: 14
cdr3_aa: CASSIDRGGTEAFF
cdr3_nt: TGTGCCAGCAGTATCGACCGGGGCGGCACTGAAGCTTTCTTT

j_call: TRBJ2-5
clone_size: many
d_call: NA
v_call: TRBV7-8
cdr3_length: 15
cdr3_aa: CASSLVGGAQETQYF
cdr3_nt: TGTGCCAGCAGCTTAGTAGGCGGGGCTCAAGAGACCCAGTACTTC

j_call: TRBJ2-4
clone_size: many
d_call: TRBD1
v_call: TRBV20-1
cdr3_length: 15
cdr3_aa: CSARADRGAKNIQYF
cdr3_nt: TGCAGTGCTAGAGCGGACAGGGGAGCCAAAAACATTCAGTACTTC

j_call: TRBJ2-2
clone_size: many
d_call: NA
v_call: TRBV27
cdr3_length: 15
cdr3_aa: CASSLGQGNTGELFF
cdr3_nt: TGTGCCAGCAGTTTAGGGCAGGGGAACACCGGGGAGCTGTTTTTT

j_call: TRBJ2-7
clone_size: many
d_call: NA
v_call: TRBV6-6
cdr3_length: 18
cdr3_aa: CASSYLMAALEFSYEQYF
cdr3_nt: TGTGCCAGCAGTTACTTAATGGCCGCGCTAGAGTTTTCCTACGAGCAGTACTTC

j_call: TRBJ2-7
clone_size: few
d_call: TRBD2
v_call: TRBV7-2
cdr3_length: 14
cdr3_aa: CASSLPGGAPEQYF
cdr3_nt: TGTGCCAGCAGCTTACCGGGGGGGGCGCCCGAGCAGTACTTC

j_call: TRBJ1-1
clone_size: NA
d_call: NA
v_call: TRBV3-1
cdr3_length: 14
cdr3_aa: CASSQTRGGTEAFF
cdr3_nt: TGTGCCAGCAGCCAAACCAGGGGAGGAACTGAAGCTTTCTTT

j_call: TRBJ2-3
clone_size: many
d_call: TRBD1
v_call: TRBV19
cdr3_length: 15
cdr3_aa: CASSIWDSSTDTQYF
cdr3_nt: TGTGCCAGTAGTATCTGGGACAGTAGCACAGATACGCAGTATTTT

j_call: TRBJ1-1
clone_size: many
d_call: NA
v_call: TRBV7-2
cdr3_length: 13
cdr3_aa: CASSSHPNTEAFF
cdr3_nt: TGTGCCAGCAGCTCTCACCCGAACACTGAAGCTTTCTTT

j_call: TRBJ1-5
clone_size: many
d_call: NA
v_call: TRBV2
cdr3_length: 15
cdr3_aa: CASRVGTKDGQPQHF
cdr3_nt: TGTGCCAGCAGGGTCGGGACAAAAGACGGTCAGCCCCAGCATTTT

j_call: TRBJ2-6
clone_size: many
d_call: NA
v_call: TRBV9
cdr3_length: 17
cdr3_aa: CASSVAYRLSGANVLTF
cdr3_nt: TGTGCCAGCAGCGTAGCTTACAGACTCTCTGGGGCCAACGTCCTGACTTTC

j_call: TRBJ1-1
clone_size: many
d_call: NA
v_call: TRBV4-3
cdr3_length: 14
cdr3_aa: CASSQDQGVGEAFF
cdr3_nt: TGCGCCAGCAGCCAAGATCAAGGGGTTGGTGAAGCTTTCTTT

j_call: TRBJ2-2
clone_size: many
d_call: TRBD2
v_call: TRBV7-8
cdr3_length: 19
cdr3_aa: CASSLAYRAGKLNTGELFF
cdr3_nt: TGTGCCAGCAGCTTAGCGTACCGAGCGGGGAAATTGAACACCGGGGAGCTGTTTTTT

j_call: TRBJ2-7
clone_size: many
d_call: NA
v_call: TRBV29-1
cdr3_length: 11
cdr3_aa: CSVERGHEQYF
cdr3_nt: TGCAGCGTTGAAAGGGGCCACGAGCAGTACTTC

j_call: TRBJ1-2
clone_size: many
d_call: NA
v_call: TRBV18
cdr3_length: 14
cdr3_aa: CASSPPGPTYGYTF
cdr3_nt: TGTGCCAGCTCACCACCGGGACCGACCTATGGCTACACCTTC

j_call: TRBJ2-2
clone_size: many
d_call: NA
v_call: TRBV28
cdr3_length: 17
cdr3_aa: CASNSPMVAENTGELFF
cdr3_nt: TGTGCCAGCAATTCCCCGATGGTGGCGGAGAACACCGGGGAGCTGTTTTTT

j_call: TRBJ2-3
clone_size: NA
d_call: TRBD1
v_call: TRBV27
cdr3_length: 12
cdr3_aa: CASRQGAQPQYF
cdr3_nt: TGTGCCAGCAGACAGGGGGCCCAGCCCCAGTATTTT

j_call: TRBJ1-1
clone_size: few
d_call: TRBD1
v_call: TRBV18
cdr3_length: 16
cdr3_aa: CASSPGQGDRRTEAFF
cdr3_nt: TGTGCCAGCTCACCGGGACAGGGGGATAGAAGAACTGAAGCTTTCTTT